A single sample is the source of the 30 T cell receptor beta chains below, sequenced in a study of T cells in Graves' hyperthyroidism and ophthalmopathy. RNA transcripts gave rise to amplified TCR beta CDR3 regions. HTBI primers were used for first-round RT-PCR of the TCR CDR3. TCRdb reprocessed the multiplex PCR reads with MiXCR, giving one entry per CDR3 protein. The sample holds some 570,000 distinct CDR3 sequences, about 14% seen once. Sequenced input: blood. The source of these receptors is a woman aged 18 to 35 with Graves' ophthalmopathy.

About this clonotype: This clone may be a read error of a much larger clone one base away. The rearrangement joins TRBV7-3 to TRBJ2-1, with D perhaps TRBD2 (5 bases). The J call may be in error: the DNA end matches TRBJ2-7 better. The CDR3 covers 15 residues. Germline CDR1 SGHTA, CDR2 FQGTGA. The CDR3 region is CASSLEGGGRNEQYF. Written as DNA, the CDR3 is TGTGCCAGCAGCTTAGAAGGAGGCGGGCGGAATGAGCAGTACTTC.

This clonotype was picked up a small number of times. This CDR3 is CASSWDYRGRFYNEQFF. In DNA, the CDR3 is TGTGCCAGCAGCTGGGATTACAGGGGGCGGTTCTACAATGAGCAGTTCTTC. This chain connects TRBV7-9 to TRBJ2-1, with 9 bases fitting TRBD1. This CDR3 is 17 amino acids long. Looked up from germline, CDR1 is SEHNR and CDR2 is FQNEAQ (reference sequence). V trimming: 4 bases; J trimming: 3 bases; junction bases outside the gene matches: 10.

This clonotype was counted at least ten times. This chain connects TRBV6-1 to TRBJ1-1, with D unclear. Trimming cost V 2 bases and J 1 base, with 5 bases left between them. Germline V CDR1 and CDR2: MNHNS, SASEGT. CDR3 length: 13 amino acids. CDR3 DNA: TGTGCCAGCAGTGAAATGAGGAACACTGAAGCTTTCTTT. This translates into CASSEMRNTEAFF.

The rearrangement links TRBV30 to TRBJ1-2; perhaps TRBD1 as D (5 bases). The germline CDR1 and CDR2 sequences are GTSNPN and SVGIG (reference sequence). V lost 8 bases, J lost 4 bases, and 17 bases lay in between. CDR3 size: 13 residues. The CDR3 loop is CAAKEGHLYGYTF. CDR3 in DNA: TGTGCCGCGAAGGAGGGGCACCTCTATGGCTACACCTTC.

This clonotype turned up a few times. The rearrangement joins TRBV24-1 to TRBJ2-1; 11 positions agree with TRBD2. Germline lookup yields CDR1 KGHDR and CDR2 SFDVKD. The CDR3 consists of 14 residues. The J segment lost 8 bases and the V segment lost 3 bases, leaving 2 bases of the junction unmatched. The CDR3 loop reads CATSDPGLADEQFF. CDR3 sequence (DNA): TGTGCCACCAGTGATCCGGGACTAGCGGATGAGCAGTTCTTC.

In this sample, this clonotype turned up many times. The V gene is TRBV7-8, the J gene TRBJ2-7, with 15 nucleotides matching TRBD2. The CDR3 loop spans 18 amino acids. Trimming took 1 base from V and 2 from J; bases not matched to a gene: 6. Germline V gene data show CDR1 as SGHVS and CDR2 as FQNEAQ. CDR3 nucleotides: TGTGCCAGCAGCTTAGGTGGACTAGCGGGAGGGCCCACCTACGAGCAGTACTTC. Amino acid sequence: CASSLGGLAGGPTYEQYF. Based on the CDR3 plus reference TRBV7-8 and TRBJ2-7, the full variable domain is GAGVSQSPRYKVAKRGQDVALRCDPISGHVSLFWYQQALGQGPEFLTYFQNEAQLDKSGLPSDRFFAERPEGSVSTLKIQRTQQEDSAVYLCASSLGGLAGGPTYEQYFGPGTRLTVT.

This clonotype was recorded at least ten times. The CDR3 sequence is CASSVQRGEQFF. The CDR3 coding sequence is TGTGCCAGCAGCGTACAGAGGGGTGAGCAGTTCTTC. The chain has TRBV9 and TRBJ2-1; the D gene could be TRBD1 or TRBD2 (5 bases each). Trimming took 1 base from V and 9 from J, leaving 8 bases between them. The CDR3 totals 12 residues. Germline values: CDR1 SGDLS, CDR2 YYNGEE.

This clonotype was seen a few times. DNA for the CDR3: TGTGCCAGCAGCCGGACAGGGCTTGGTTACGAGCAGTACTTC. This encodes CASSRTGLGYEQYF. The chain is built from TRBV5-4 and TRBJ2-7, with TRBD1 matching over 8 bases. Germline-derived CDR1 and CDR2 are SGHNT and YYREEE (reference sequence). The CDR3 is 14 residues long. Losses at the gene ends were 4 bases for V and 4 bases for J; bases not matched to a gene: 7.

This clonotype was detected many times. The CDR3 nucleotides are TGTGCCAGCTCGCCGGGACAGGGAATATACTATGGCTACACCTTC. Its protein product is CASSPGQGIYYGYTF. This sequence joins TRBV18 and TRBJ1-2, with 9 positions matching TRBD1. From germline, CDR1 is KGHSH and CDR2 LQKENI. This CDR3 has 15 amino acids. The junction had 8 bases not matched to a gene; V was cut back by 6 bases and J by 3 bases.

This clonotype was seen ten or more times. V gene TRBV6-1 combines with J gene TRBJ2-5; 7 bases are shared with TRBD1. The junction had 8 bases not matched to a gene; V was cut back by 6 bases and J by 4 bases. This CDR3 spans 14 amino acids. Germline V gene data show CDR1 as MNHNS and CDR2 as SASEGT. The CDR3 DNA follows: TGTGCCAGCAGCCAGACAGGGATAGGAGAGACCCAGTACTTC. Its protein is CASSQTGIGETQYF.

This clonotype was counted only a few times. The chain employs TRBV19 and TRBJ1-2, with TRBD1 matching 9 bases. V lost 3 bases to trimming and J lost 3 bases; unmatched junction nucleotides: 5. The CDR3 length is 15 residues. Germline CDR1 LNHDA, CDR2 SQIVND (reference sequence). The CDR3: CASSMGQGTHYGYTF. The CDR3, as DNA: TGTGCCAGTAGTATGGGACAGGGTACCCACTATGGCTACACCTTC.

This clonotype was seen at least ten times. The chain combines TRBV2 with TRBJ2-1, with 11 bases aligning to TRBD2. Germline CDR1 is SNHLY and CDR2 is FYNNEI. V was clipped by 4 bases and J by 5 bases; unmatched bases: 4. This CDR3 comprises 15 residues. The CDR3 nucleotides are TGTGCCAGCAGTGGTAGCGGGAGGGCCGACAATGAGCAGTTCTTC. It codes for CASSGSGRADNEQFF.

This clonotype has at least ten counts. The rearrangement links TRBV28 to TRBJ2-7; D gene uncertain. Germline CDR1 is MDHEN and CDR2 is SYDVKM. The V gene lost 3 bases and the J gene lost 0 bases, with 6 bases spanning the gap. The CDR3 runs to 13 residues. CDR3 coding DNA: TGTGCCAGCAGTTTTGGGGACTCCTACGAGCAGTACTTC. Amino acids: CASSFGDSYEQYF.

The chain uses TRBV7-9 and TRBJ1-2; D perhaps matches TRBD1 (6 bases). Germline assignment: CDR1 SEHNR and CDR2 FQNEAQ (reference sequence). The CDR3 contains 17 residues. V was trimmed by 5 bases and J by 0 bases, leaving 19 bases between them. The DNA for the CDR3 is TGTGCCAGCAGCCTGGAGGCAGGGGCGGGACCTAACTATGGCTACACCTTC. Protein: CASSLEAGAGPNYGYTF.

This sequence joins TRBV18 and TRBJ1-2; D unclear. The ends were cut back, 4 bases at V and 2 bases at J, with 11 bases in the middle. CDR1 and CDR2 (germline): KGHSH, LQKENI. The CDR3 has 14 residues. The CDR3 protein is CASSLTQRNYGYTF. The CDR3 DNA sequence: TGTGCCAGCTCACTCACCCAGAGAAACTATGGCTACACCTTC.

The chain combines TRBV7-6 with TRBJ2-1; unclear D gene. Germline V gives CDR1 SGHVS, CDR2 FNYEAQ. V was shortened by 3 bases and J by 10 bases, with 16 bases between the two germline ends. This CDR3 comprises 14 residues. The DNA of the CDR3 is TGTGCCAGCAGCTTCCCCTTGAGATCTCGGGAGCAGTTCTTC. This sequence encodes CASSFPLRSREQFF.

This clonotype has ten or more counts. The rearrangement links TRBV5-5 to TRBJ2-7, with 8 bases matching TRBD1. This CDR3 comprises 15 residues. The germline gives CDR1 SGHKS, CDR2 YYEKEE (reference sequence). V lost 4 bases, J lost 1 base, and 7 bases stayed unmatched. CDR3 DNA sequence: TGTGCCAGCAGCCACGGGACAGGTCTATCCTACGAGCAGTACTTC. Protein sequence: CASSHGTGLSYEQYF.

This clonotype was detected a few times. The gene calls are TRBV27 and TRBJ2-5; D may be TRBD2 (6 bases). CDR1 is MNHEY, CDR2 SMNVEV, per germline (reference sequence). The V gene lost 5 bases and the J gene lost 5 bases, with 15 bases spanning the gap. This CDR3 has 14 residues. As DNA, the CDR3 is TGTGCCAGCAGTAGCGCCTTGGGGGGTGAGACCCAGTACTTC. Residues: CASSSALGGETQYF.

This clonotype was counted at least ten times. The chain links TRBV7-9 to TRBJ2-1, with 10 bases matching TRBD2. With 3 bases clipped from V and 6 bases from J, the junction kept 17 bases outside the gene matches. This CDR3 has 19 amino acids. CDR1 is SEHNR, CDR2 FQNEAQ, per germline (reference sequence). The CDR3 sequence is CASSFFRTSGRLPSNEQFF. The CDR3 DNA follows: TGTGCCAGCAGCTTCTTCAGGACTAGCGGACGACTACCTAGCAATGAGCAGTTCTTC.

In the case of this clonotype: A much more abundant neighbour one base away suggests this may be a read error. V and J are TRBV2 and TRBJ2-1; D is unresolved. Trimming took off 1 base at V and 0 bases at J, with 10 bases between the two ends. Germline lookup yields CDR1 SNHLY and CDR2 FYNNEI. This CDR3 region has 16 residues. The CDR3 loop is CASSEGRRSSYNEQFF. CDR3 sequence (DNA): TGTGCCAGCAGTGAAGGTAGGCGGAGCTCCTACAATGAGCAGTTCTTC.

The V and J genes are TRBV24-1 and TRBJ2-7; perhaps TRBD1 as D (6 bases). V lost 4 bases, J lost 7 bases, and 16 bases lay in between. This CDR3 has 14 residues. The germline CDR1 and CDR2 sequences are KGHDR and SFDVKD. The CDR3 nucleotides read TGTGCCACCAGTGACTCCGGGACACTAGGGGAGCAGTACTTC. It yields the protein CATSDSGTLGEQYF.

This clonotype was observed many times. The V call is TRBV19, the J call TRBJ2-3; 15 positions match TRBD2. J gave up 5 bases and V 4 bases, and 4 bases lay outside the gene matches. The CDR3 contains 16 residues. Germline V gene lookup returns CDR1 LNHDA and CDR2 SQIVND (reference sequence). DNA for the CDR3: TGTGCCAGTAGTAGCCCGGGACTAGCGGGAGGAGATACGCAGTATTTT. This encodes CASSSPGLAGGDTQYF.

This clonotype was seen a handful of times. The chain employs TRBV4-3 and TRBJ1-1; D perhaps matches TRBD1 (5 bases). The CDR3 consists of 17 residues. The germline CDR1 and CDR2 sequences are LGHNA and YSLEER. V gave up 0 bases and J gave up 5 bases, with 19 bases separating them. The CDR3 here is CASSQDLGRGDGTEAFF. CDR3 DNA: TGCGCCAGCAGCCAAGATCTTGGCCGGGGGGATGGGACTGAAGCTTTCTTT.

V gene TRBV3-1 combines with J gene TRBJ1-2, with D possibly matching TRBD1 (6 bases). The V gene lost 3 bases and the J gene lost 0 bases, with 17 bases spanning the gap. The germline V gene encodes CDR1 LGHDT and CDR2 YNNKEL (reference sequence). CDR3 size: 17 residues. CDR3 in DNA: TGTGCCAGCAGCCATGGCCCTAACAGGGCAGCTAACTATGGCTACACCTTC. As protein: CASSHGPNRAANYGYTF. Drawing the rest from reference TRBV3-1 and TRBJ1-2, the complete variable domain is DTAVSQTPKYLVTQMGNDKSIKCEQNLGHDTMYWYKQDSKKFLKIMFSYNNKELIINETVPNRFSPKSPDKAHLNLHINSLELGDSAVYFCASSHGPNRAANYGYTFGSGTRLTVV.

The chain couples TRBV6-2 or TRBV6-3 to TRBJ2-3, with 16 bases lining up with TRBD2. V gave up 0 bases and J gave up 5 bases; unmatched junction bases: 11. Germline CDR1 MNHEY, CDR2 SVGEGT. CDR3 size: 20 residues. CDR3 bases: TGTGCCAGCAGTTACTCATTACAGGGGACTAGCGGGAGGGCCCAAGATACGCAGTATTTT. Protein: CASSYSLQGTSGRAQDTQYF.

The chain has TRBV27 and TRBJ2-2, with D unclear. Germline V CDR1 and CDR2: MNHEY, SMNVEV (reference sequence). This CDR3 has 12 residues. V lost 6 bases, J lost 6 bases, and 8 bases lay in between. CDR3 sequence reads: CASSRPAGELFF. The CDR3 DNA reads as TGTGCCAGCAGCCGCCCGGCCGGGGAGCTGTTTTTT.

Here the CDR3 reads CASSPWTSGSAGELFF. The CDR3 DNA reads TGTGCCAGCTCACCTTGGACTAGCGGGAGTGCCGGGGAGCTGTTTTTT. J is TRBJ2-2 and V is TRBV7-9, with 13 nucleotides matching TRBD2. CDR1 SEHNR and CDR2 FQNEAQ come from the germline V gene (reference sequence). The CDR3 is 16 amino acids. J was trimmed by 6 bases and V by 8 bases; bases with no gene match: 9. Looking up the rest from reference TRBV7-9 and TRBJ2-2 gives the full variable domain: DTGVSQNPRHKITKRGQNVTFRCDPISEHNRLYWYRQTLGQGPEFLTYFQNEAQLEKSRLLSDRFSAERPKGSFSTLEIQRTEQGDSAMYLCASSPWTSGSAGELFFGEGSRLTVL.

As for this clonotype: A much larger clone lies a single base off, so this may be a read error. Lacking the conserved final phenylalanine or tryptophan, this CDR3 likely reflects a read error. The chain employs TRBV27 and TRBJ1-2; TRBD1 matches at 8 bases. The CDR3 spans 14 residues. The junction had 5 bases not matched to a gene; V was cut back by 2 bases and J by 6 bases. Germline V gives CDR1 MNHEY, CDR2 SMNVEV (reference sequence). CDR3 DNA: TGTGCCAGCAGTTTAGTCGGACAGGGTAATGGCTACACCATC. Translating gives CASSLVGQGNGYTI.

Worth noting for this clonotype: Since a much larger clone is just one base distant, this may be a read error. The chain uses TRBV27 and TRBJ1-1; D gene ambiguous. The CDR3 is made up of 15 amino acids. Germline V gene lookup returns CDR1 MNHEY and CDR2 SMNVEV (reference sequence). The CDR3 sequence is CVSSLRATVNTEAFF. The CDR3 DNA sequence: TGTGTCAGCAGTTTACGGGCGACGGTGAACACTGAAGCTTTCTTT.

This clonotype was observed many times. This rearrangement joins TRBV7-3 to TRBJ1-1, with 7 bases that match TRBD1. The CDR3 has 15 amino acids. Germline V gene lookup returns CDR1 SGHTA and CDR2 FQGTGA. The V gene end was trimmed by 0 bases and the J gene end by 5 bases; junction bases not matched to a gene: 6. The CDR3 region is CASSLTLTGRTEAFF. As DNA, the CDR3 is TGTGCCAGCAGCTTAACCCTGACAGGGAGAACTGAAGCTTTCTTT. Looking up the rest from reference TRBV7-3 and TRBJ1-1 gives the full variable domain: GAGVSQTPSNKVTEKGKYVELRCDPISGHTALYWYRQSLGQGPEFLIYFQGTGAADDSGLPNDRFFAVRPEGSVSTLKIQRTERGDSAVYLCASSLTLTGRTEAFFGQGTRLTVV.